This T cell receptor beta chain was retrieved from a study of human T cells and chemical hapten exposure. Overall study: Mainly, slight library volume differences in the pool made TCR yields vary. Study-level points and caveats: Among TCRs, those above 1 in 1000 frequency were unaffected by DPC sensitization.

V shed 6 bases, J shed 3 bases, and the junction held 17 bases outside the gene matches. There are 17 residues in the CDR3. The study extracted total RNA from unfractionated whole blood. The library gave individual cDNA molecules unique molecular identifiers. TCRdb analysed the 5' RACE reads with MiXCR anew, one entry per CDR3 protein. The profile shows some 150,000 distinct CDR3 sequences, 4.1% of them singletons. The sample holds a few counts of this clonotype. The antigen remains unidentified. This TCR was recovered from a female donor in good health. V gene TRBV12-3 or TRBV12-4 combines with J gene TRBJ2-7, with TRBD1 identical over 7 bases. The CDR3 DNA follows: TGTGCCAGCAGCGCGAACCTGGGGACAGCTACCTTCTACGAGCAGTACTTC. It translates to CASSANLGTATFYEQYF.